A single T cell receptor (beta chain) is shown here with its context. The study ran its PCR with 60 Vbeta and 13 Jbeta primers. Method: immunoSEQ multiplex PCR; TCRdb's copy keeps in-frame clones and lacks some. Seen here are approximately 280,000 clones, about 90% observed once, and the top ten hold roughly 2%. These data belong to a study of cytomegalovirus exposure and HLA in healthy donors. CDR1 is SGHRS and CDR2 is YFSETQ in the germline V gene. This CDR3 has 15 amino acids. V lost 4 bases and J lost 1; bases outside the gene matches: 7. The V and J genes are TRBV5-1 and TRBJ1-1; 7 bases align to TRBD1. The sequencing input was PBMCs. The source is a woman between 18 and 30 years old in good health and CMV-seronegative. The CDR3 DNA reads as TGCGCCAGCAGCCCAACAAACAGGGGGAACACTGAAGCTTTCTTT. Translated: CASSPTNRGNTEAFF.